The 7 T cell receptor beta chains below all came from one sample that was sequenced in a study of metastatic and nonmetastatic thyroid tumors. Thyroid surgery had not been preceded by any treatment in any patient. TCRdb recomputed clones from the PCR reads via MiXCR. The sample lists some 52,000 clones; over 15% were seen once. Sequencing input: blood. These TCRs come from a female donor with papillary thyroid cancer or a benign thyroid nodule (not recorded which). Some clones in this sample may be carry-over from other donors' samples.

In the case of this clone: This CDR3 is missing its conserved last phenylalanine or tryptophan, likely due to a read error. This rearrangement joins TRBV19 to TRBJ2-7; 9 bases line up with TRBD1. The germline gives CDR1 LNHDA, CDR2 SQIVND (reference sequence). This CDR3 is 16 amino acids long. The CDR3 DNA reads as TGTGCCAGTAGTGCGCCGCCGGGACAGGGCCCTTACGGGCAGTACCTC. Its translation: CASSAPPGQGPYGQYL.

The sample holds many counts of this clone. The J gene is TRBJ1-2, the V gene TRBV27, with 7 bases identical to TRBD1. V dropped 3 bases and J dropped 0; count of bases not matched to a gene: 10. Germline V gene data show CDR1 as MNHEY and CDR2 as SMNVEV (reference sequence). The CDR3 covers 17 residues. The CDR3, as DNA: TGTGCCAGCAGTTTTCGACAGGGAGGAGTTTCTAACTATGGCTACACCTTC. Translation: CASSFRQGGVSNYGYTF.

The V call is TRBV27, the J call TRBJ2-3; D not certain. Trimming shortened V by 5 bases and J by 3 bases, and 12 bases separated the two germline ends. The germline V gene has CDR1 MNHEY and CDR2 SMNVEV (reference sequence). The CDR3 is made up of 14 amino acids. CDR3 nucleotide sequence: TGTGCCAGCAGTACCCGTTTTAGAACAGATACGCAGTATTTT. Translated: CASSTRFRTDTQYF.

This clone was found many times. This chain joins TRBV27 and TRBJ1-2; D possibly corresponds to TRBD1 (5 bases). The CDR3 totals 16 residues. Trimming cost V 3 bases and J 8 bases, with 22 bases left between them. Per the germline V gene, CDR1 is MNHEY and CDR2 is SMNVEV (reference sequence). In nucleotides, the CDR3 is TGTGCCAGCAGTTTTGTGGGGGGGGAAAGCTCTACAGGCTACACCTTC. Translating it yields CASSFVGGESSTGYTF.

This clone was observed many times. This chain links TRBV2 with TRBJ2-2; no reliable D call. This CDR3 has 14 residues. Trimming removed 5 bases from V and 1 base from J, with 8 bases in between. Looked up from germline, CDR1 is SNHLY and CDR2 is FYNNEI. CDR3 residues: CASSSNRNTGELFF. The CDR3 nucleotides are TGTGCCAGCAGTAGTAACAGGAACACCGGGGAGCTGTTTTTT.

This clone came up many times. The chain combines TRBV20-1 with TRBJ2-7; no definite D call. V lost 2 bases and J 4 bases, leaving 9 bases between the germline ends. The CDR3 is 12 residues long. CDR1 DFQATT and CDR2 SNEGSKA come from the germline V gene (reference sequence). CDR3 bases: TGCAGTGCTAGATACGGGCCTTACGAGCAGTACTTC. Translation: CSARYGPYEQYF.

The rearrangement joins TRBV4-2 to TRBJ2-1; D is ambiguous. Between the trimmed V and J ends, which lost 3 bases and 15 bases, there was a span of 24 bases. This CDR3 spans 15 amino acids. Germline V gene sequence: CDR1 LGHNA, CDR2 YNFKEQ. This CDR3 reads CASSHAPSDPPSGFF. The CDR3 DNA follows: TGTGCCAGCAGCCATGCACCTAGTGATCCCCCGTCGGGGTTCTTC.